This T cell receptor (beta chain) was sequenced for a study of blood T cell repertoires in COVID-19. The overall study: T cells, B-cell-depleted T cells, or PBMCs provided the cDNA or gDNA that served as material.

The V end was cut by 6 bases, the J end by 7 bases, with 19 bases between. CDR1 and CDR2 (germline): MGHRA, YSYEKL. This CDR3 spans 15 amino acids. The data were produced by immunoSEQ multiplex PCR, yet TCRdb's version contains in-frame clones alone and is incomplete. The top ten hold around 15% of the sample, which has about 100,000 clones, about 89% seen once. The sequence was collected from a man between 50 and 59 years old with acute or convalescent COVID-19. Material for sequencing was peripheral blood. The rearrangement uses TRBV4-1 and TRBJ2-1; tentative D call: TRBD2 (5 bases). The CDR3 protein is CASRGRGGILNEQFF. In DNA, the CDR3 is TGCGCCAGCAGGGGAAGAGGAGGCATCCTAAATGAGCAGTTCTTC.